Each of the 10 T cell receptor beta chains below was sequenced from the same sample in a study of Ad26.COV2.S vaccination and SARS-CoV-2 variants. The treatment was: roughly 20 received Ad26.COV2.S at low or high dose, single or two shots; 5 received placebo; per-sample allocation not given. Sampling was performed 63 days after the first vaccine or placebo injection. TCRdb's table, derived via immunoSEQ multiplex PCR, lists solely in-frame clones and lacks some. The profile shows fewer than 400,000 clones, about nine tenths of them singletons. The input for sequencing was peripheral blood, taken in a trial of Ad26.COV2.S vaccine versus placebo. These receptors all stem from a person between 18 and 59 years old who received the Ad26.COV2.S COVID-19 vaccine or a placebo.

CDR3 protein: CASSVLDRSSYNEQFF. The DNA of the CDR3 is TGTGCCAGCAGCGTTTTAGACAGAAGCTCCTACAATGAGCAGTTCTTC. The V gene is TRBV9, the J gene TRBJ2-1, with D possibly matching TRBD1 (5 bases). There are 16 residues in the CDR3. Germline V lookup: CDR1 SGDLS, CDR2 YYNGEE. Between the trimmed V and J ends, which lost 2 bases and 0 bases, there was a span of 12 bases. Variable domain in full (rest from reference TRBV9 and TRBJ2-1): DSGVTQTPKHLITATGQRVTLRCSPRSGDLSVYWYQQSLDQGLQFLIQYYNGEERAKGNILERFSAQQFPDLHSELNLSSLELGDSALYFCASSVLDRSSYNEQFFGPGTRLTVL.

The chain employs TRBV11-3 and TRBJ2-3; D gene unclear. CDR1 is SGHNT and CDR2 is YENEEA in the germline V gene. The CDR3 spans 12 residues. Between the trimmed V and J ends, which lost 5 bases and 6 bases, there was a span of 9 bases. CDR3 sequence: CASSTTSDTQYF. The CDR3 region has the DNA TGTGCCAGCAGCACCACATCGGATACGCAGTATTTT.

This chain joins TRBV6-5 and TRBJ1-5; 7 nucleotides agree with TRBD1. V trimming: 4 bases; J trimming: 5 bases; junction bases outside the gene matches: 8. CDR1 is MNHEY and CDR2 is SVGAGI in the germline V gene. This CDR3 has 15 residues. The CDR3 spells CASSSTGDPYQPQHF. CDR3 DNA: TGTGCCAGCAGTTCTACAGGGGATCCCTATCAGCCCCAGCATTTT.

The chain combines TRBV7-2 with TRBJ1-6, with 8 positions matching TRBD1. Germline assignment: CDR1 SGHTA and CDR2 FQGNSA. This CDR3 contains 15 residues. V lost 5 bases and J lost 9; bases outside the gene matches: 9. The CDR3 nucleotides are TGTGCCAGCAGCCCAACAGGGGGTGGCGGTTCACCCCTCCACTTT. Amino acids: CASSPTGGGGSPLHF. The whole variable domain, remainder taken from reference TRBV7-2 and TRBJ1-6, is GAGVSQSPSNKVTEKGKDVELRCDPISGHTALYWYRQSLGQGLEFLIYFQGNSAPDKSGLPSDRFSAERTGGSVSTLTIQRTQQEDSAVYLCASSPTGGGGSPLHFGNGTRLTVT.

V usage is TRBV5-5 and J usage is TRBJ2-5, with 7 bases aligning to TRBD1. The trim removed 0 bases at V and 4 bases at J, leaving 9 bases unmatched. The CDR3 runs 16 residues. CDR1 is SGHKS, CDR2 YYEKEE, per germline (reference sequence). The CDR3 loop is CASSLASAGGGETQYF. The CDR3 region has the DNA TGTGCCAGCAGCTTGGCCTCGGCAGGGGGTGGAGAGACCCAGTACTTC.

This clone appeared once. The genes are TRBV2 and TRBJ1-3, with D hard to call. Germline CDR1 reads SNHLY; CDR2 reads FYNNEI. The CDR3 runs 15 residues. Trimming removed 0 bases at V and 4 bases at J, with 10 bases between. The CDR3, as DNA: TGTGCCAGCAGTGAAGCGCCCAGGAACGGAAACACCATATATTTT. Amino acid sequence: CASSEAPRNGNTIYF.

The CDR3 is CAWETGLVETQYF. In nucleotides, the CDR3 is TGTGCCTGGGAGACGGGGCTAGTGGAGACCCAGTACTTC. This chain joins TRBV30 and TRBJ2-5; D possibly uses TRBD1 or TRBD2 (5 bases each). Trimming took 5 bases from V and 5 from J, leaving 15 bases between them. CDR3 length: 13 residues. The germline CDR1 and CDR2 sequences are GTSNPN and SVGIG (reference sequence).

V gene TRBV9 combines with J gene TRBJ1-1; D perhaps matches TRBD1 (6 bases). Germline assignment: CDR1 SGDLS and CDR2 YYNGEE. Trimming took off 0 bases at V and 4 bases at J, with 10 bases between the two ends. The CDR3 covers 14 residues. The CDR3 sequence: CASSVEGGSTEAFF. The DNA for the CDR3 is TGTGCCAGCAGCGTAGAAGGGGGTTCCACTGAAGCTTTCTTT.

The CDR3 region has the DNA TGCGCCAGCAGCCAAAACCTAGCGGGAGGAGGGGATACGCAGTATTTT. As protein: CASSQNLAGGGDTQYF. The chain joins TRBV4-1 to TRBJ2-3; 11 nucleotides line up with TRBD2. The germline V gene has CDR1 MGHRA and CDR2 YSYEKL. Losses at the gene ends were 2 bases for V and 6 bases for J; bases not matched to a gene: 7. This CDR3 has 16 amino acids.

The gene calls are TRBV28 and TRBJ1-2; D is possibly TRBD1 (5 bases). The V end lost 7 bases, the J end lost 4 bases, and 13 bases lay between the germline ends. CDR3 size: 13 residues. Germline lookup yields CDR1 MDHEN and CDR2 SYDVKM. The CDR3: CASTARGSYGYTF. CDR3 nucleotide sequence: TGTGCCAGCACGGCCCGGGGGAGCTATGGCTACACCTTC.